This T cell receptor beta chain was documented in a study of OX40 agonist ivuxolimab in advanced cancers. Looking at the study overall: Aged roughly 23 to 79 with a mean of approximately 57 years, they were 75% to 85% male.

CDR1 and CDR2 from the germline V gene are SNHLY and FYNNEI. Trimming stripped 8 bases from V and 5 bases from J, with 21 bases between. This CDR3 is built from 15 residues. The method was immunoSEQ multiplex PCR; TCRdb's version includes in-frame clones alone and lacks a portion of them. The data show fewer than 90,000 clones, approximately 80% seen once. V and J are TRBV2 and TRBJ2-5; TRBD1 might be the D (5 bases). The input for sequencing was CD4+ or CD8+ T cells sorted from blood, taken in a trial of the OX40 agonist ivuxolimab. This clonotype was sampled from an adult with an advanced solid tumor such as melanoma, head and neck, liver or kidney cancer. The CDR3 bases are TGTGCCAGCTCATTCGGACACGGACAAGAGGAGACCCAGTACTTC. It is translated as CASSFGHGQEETQYF.